The next 18 T cell receptor beta chains were all read from a single sample in a study of shared clonotypes between healthy human individuals. Profiled with immunoSEQ multiplex PCR; TCRdb holds only in-frame clones, not every one. The sample holds roughly 1,800,000 clones, about 95% seen once. The naive CD8 fraction comprised CD45RO-negative cells positively selected for CCR7 and excluded terminally differentiated effector memory CD45RA+ cells. The sequenced sample was naive CD8+ T cells sorted from blood. The receptors shown here come from a man aged 18 to 29 in good health.

This clone has just one count. The chain links TRBV7-2 to TRBJ2-7, with D hard to call. V was trimmed by 1 base and J by 3 bases, leaving 13 bases between them. The CDR3 runs to 15 residues. CDR1 and CDR2 (germline): SGHTA, FQGNSA. CDR3 nucleotide sequence: TGTGCCAGCAGCTTAGATGTAACGGTTTACTACGAGCAGTACTTC. This translates into CASSLDVTVYYEQYF.

Note on this clone: Different DNA sequences within this sample yield the same CDR3. The chain recombines TRBV10-2 with TRBJ2-7; 7 bases align to TRBD2. V lost 2 bases and J lost 1; bases outside the gene matches: 2. The CDR3 spans 14 residues. Germline V gives CDR1 WSHSY, CDR2 SAAADI. The CDR3 region has the DNA TGCGCCAGCAGTGAGGTGGGAGGGTCCTACGAGCAGTACTTC. This translates into CASSEVGGSYEQYF.

J is TRBJ2-1 and V is TRBV27; D possibly corresponds to TRBD2 (6 bases). Germline V gives CDR1 MNHEY, CDR2 SMNVEV (reference sequence). The CDR3 is made up of 16 amino acids. Trimming shortened V by 3 bases and J by 5 bases, and 17 bases separated the two germline ends. This CDR3 is CASSLSPGTRHNEQFF. Written as DNA, the CDR3 is TGTGCCAGCAGTTTGTCTCCCGGGACTCGACACAATGAGCAGTTCTTC.

The chain combines TRBV28 with TRBJ2-1; the D call may be TRBD1 or TRBD2 (5 bases each). The CDR3 runs to 16 residues. Trimming pared 5 bases from V and 2 bases from J, leaving 16 bases between. Per the germline V gene, CDR1 is MDHEN and CDR2 is SYDVKM. CDR3 sequence (DNA): TGTGCCAGCAGTCCCGGGGCTGGGCATCCCTACAATGAGCAGTTCTTC. Translated: CASSPGAGHPYNEQFF.

This rearrangement joins TRBV11-2 to TRBJ2-7; TRBD1 matches 8 bases. Trimming at V came to 3 bases and at J to 3 bases, leaving 7 bases not matched to a gene. This CDR3 has 15 amino acids. From germline, CDR1 is SGHAT and CDR2 FQNNGV. The CDR3 sequence is CASSFDRGSLYEQYF. In DNA, the CDR3 is TGTGCCAGCAGCTTCGACAGGGGCAGTCTCTACGAGCAGTACTTC.

The chain links TRBV7-9 to TRBJ2-2; D may be TRBD1 (6 bases). CDR3 length: 15 amino acids. The V end lost 11 bases, the J end lost 4 bases, and 20 bases lay between the germline ends. Germline CDR1 and CDR2: SEHNR and FQNEAQ (reference sequence). CDR3: CAPLSTGSFTGELFF. The CDR3 region has the DNA TGTGCCCCACTTAGCACAGGGTCATTCACCGGGGAGCTGTTTTTT.

The chain links TRBV7-2 to TRBJ2-1, with D maybe TRBD2 (6 bases). The CDR3 has 16 residues. Per the germline V gene, CDR1 is SGHTA and CDR2 is FQGNSA. The V and J ends lost 5 bases and 4 bases respectively, with 18 bases between them. The CDR3 reads CASSLEGGVYYNEQFF. CDR3 coding DNA: TGTGCCAGCAGCCTGGAGGGCGGGGTATATTACAATGAGCAGTTCTTC.

J is TRBJ1-1 and V is TRBV7-9; TRBD1 matches 8 bases. V trimming: 11 bases; J trimming: 5 bases; junction bases outside the gene matches: 7. From germline, CDR1 is SEHNR and CDR2 FQNEAQ (reference sequence). CDR3 length: 12 residues. CDR3 in DNA: TGTGCCGGACAGGGCCCGGAGACTGAAGCTTTCTTT. Translating it yields CAGQGPETEAFF.

The chain recombines TRBV9 with TRBJ2-5; unclear D gene. CDR3 length: 13 amino acids. Trimming left V 2 bases short and J 6 bases short, with 11 bases between. Germline V gene data show CDR1 as SGDLS and CDR2 as YYNGEE. In DNA, the CDR3 is TGTGCCAGCAGCGTGACGGTTGGGCAGACCCAGTACTTC. It is translated as CASSVTVGQTQYF.

The chain links TRBV7-9 to TRBJ2-1; tentatively, D is TRBD2 (7 bases). CDR3 size: 16 residues. Per germline, CDR1 SEHNR and CDR2 FQNEAQ (reference sequence). V was pared by 1 base and J by 2 bases, with 12 bases between. CDR3 DNA: TGTGCCAGCAGCTTAGTCGGCGGGGGCCCCTACAATGAGCAGTTCTTC. It encodes CASSLVGGGPYNEQFF.

The chain combines TRBV2 with TRBJ2-7; tentatively, D is TRBD2 (5 bases). The CDR3 spans 14 residues. V shed 5 bases and J shed 2 bases, with 13 bases lying between them. Germline CDR1 is SNHLY and CDR2 is FYNNEI. The CDR3 protein is CASSPPEGTYEQYF. CDR3 DNA: TGTGCCAGCAGTCCTCCCGAGGGAACCTACGAGCAGTACTTC.

The chain combines TRBV27 with TRBJ2-5; a weak D match, TRBD1 (5 bases). Per germline, CDR1 MNHEY and CDR2 SMNVEV (reference sequence). The CDR3 loop spans 13 amino acids. V was clipped by 6 bases and J by 3 bases, with 11 bases between them. This chain's CDR3 is CASRGLVKETQYF. CDR3 DNA: TGTGCCAGCAGGGGGCTTGTTAAAGAGACCCAGTACTTC.

The chain joins TRBV28 to TRBJ1-1; the D is unclear. Between the trimmed V and J ends, which lost 2 bases and 4 bases, there was a span of 8 bases. The CDR3 runs 13 residues. The germline V gene encodes CDR1 MDHEN and CDR2 SYDVKM. The CDR3 protein is CASSLGWSTEAFF. The CDR3 DNA follows: TGTGCCAGCAGTTTAGGTTGGAGCACTGAAGCTTTCTTT. Variable domain in full (rest from reference TRBV28 and TRBJ1-1): DVKVTQSSRYLVKRTGEKVFLECVQDMDHENMFWYRQDPGLGLRLIYFSYDVKMKEKGDIPEGYSVSREKKERFSLILESASTNQTSMYLCASSLGWSTEAFFGQGTRLTVV.

This chain uses TRBV9 with TRBJ2-3; D is undetermined. This CDR3 is 12 amino acids long. The V gene lost 4 bases and the J gene lost 6 bases, with 9 bases spanning the gap. CDR1 is SGDLS and CDR2 is YYNGEE in the germline V gene. The CDR3 sequence: CASSQPGDTQYF. The CDR3 nucleotides are TGTGCCAGCAGCCAACCTGGGGATACGCAGTATTTT.

This chain links TRBV4-3 with TRBJ2-1, with TRBD2 as a possible D gene (5 bases). With 1 base removed from V and 0 bases from J, the gap between germline ends came to 16 bases. Germline loops: CDR1 LGHNA, CDR2 YSLEER. CDR3 size: 18 residues. CDR3 nucleotides: TGCGCCAGCAGCCAAGCGGTCCGTGAGGGAAGCTCCTACAATGAGCAGTTCTTC. Protein product: CASSQAVREGSSYNEQFF.

The chain uses TRBV6-5 and TRBJ2-7; D is perhaps TRBD2 (6 bases). The V and J ends lost 2 bases and 0 bases respectively, with 11 bases between them. The CDR3 has 15 residues. Germline V lookup: CDR1 MNHEY, CDR2 SVGAGI. The CDR3 bases are TGTGCCAGCAGTTACGCGGGGAAAGACTCCTACGAGCAGTACTTC. The encoded protein is CASSYAGKDSYEQYF.

The chain is built from TRBV7-9 and TRBJ2-5; the D is unclear. The V end was cut by 4 bases, the J end by 0 bases, with 12 bases between. The germline V gene has CDR1 SEHNR and CDR2 FQNEAQ (reference sequence). CDR3 length: 15 residues. The CDR3 is CASSSPDGYQETQYF. The CDR3 DNA is TGTGCCAGCAGCTCCCCGGACGGGTACCAAGAGACCCAGTACTTC.

The chain has TRBV5-4 and TRBJ2-2, with TRBD1 as a possible D gene (6 bases). The V and J ends lost 3 bases and 3 bases respectively, with 15 bases between them. This CDR3 spans 16 amino acids. In germline, CDR1 is SGHNT, CDR2 YYREEE (reference sequence). The CDR3 nucleotides read TGTGCCAGCAGCTGGGCCGGGACACCGTACACCGGGGAGCTGTTTTTT. It translates to CASSWAGTPYTGELFF.